This entry describes one T cell receptor beta chain. Its cognate antigen is unknown. These data come from a study of cytomegalovirus exposure and HLA in healthy donors. General study results and limits: Immune exposure was documented only through CMV serostatus.

PCR primers comprised 60 Vbeta and 13 Jbeta primers. Data came from immunoSEQ multiplex PCR; TCRdb stores just in-frame clones and leaves some out. The top ten clones hold around 2.4% of a sample with over 110,000 clones, about 79% of them seen once. Unrecorded immune exposures were likely, despite nominal health at sampling. The germline CDR1 and CDR2 sequences are SGHRS and YFSETQ. Losses at the gene ends were 0 bases for V and 4 bases for J; bases not matched to a gene: 10. The CDR3 runs to 17 residues. Material for sequencing was PBMCs. The chain combines TRBV5-1 with TRBJ2-5; 9 bases match TRBD2. The sequence derives from a male donor in good health and CMV-seronegative. The CDR3 loop is CASSLEGGGRAGETQYF. CDR3 DNA sequence: TGCGCCAGCAGCTTGGAAGGTGGCGGGAGGGCCGGAGAGACCCAGTACTTC.